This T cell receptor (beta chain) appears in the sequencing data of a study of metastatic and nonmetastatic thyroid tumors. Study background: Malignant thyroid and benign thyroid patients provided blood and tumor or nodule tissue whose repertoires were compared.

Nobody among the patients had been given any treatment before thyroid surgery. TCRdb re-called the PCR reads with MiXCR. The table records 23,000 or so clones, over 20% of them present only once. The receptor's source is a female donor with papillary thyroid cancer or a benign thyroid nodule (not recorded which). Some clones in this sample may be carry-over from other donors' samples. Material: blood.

The CDR3 loop reads CSAGGLAEETQYF. The CDR3 DNA follows: TGCAGTGCAGGCGGACTAGCGGAAGAGACCCAGTACTTC. This chain uses TRBV20-1 with TRBJ2-5, with 10 positions matching TRBD2. This CDR3 is built from 13 residues. The trim removed 6 bases at V and 3 bases at J, leaving 4 bases unmatched. The germline CDR1 and CDR2 sequences are DFQATT and SNEGSKA (reference sequence).